One and the same sample provided the 19 T cell receptor beta chains below, sequenced in a study of human T cells and chemical hapten exposure. Time point meaning: patch test 2, 6 weeks after DPC sensitization. As to treatment: therapeutic diphenylcyclopropenone sensitization with weekly scalp DPC. From the RACE reads, TCRdb called clonotypes with MiXCR, one entry per CDR3 protein. The table records roughly 96,000 distinct CDR3 sequences, about 9% of them present only once. Sequencing used whole blood, obtained in connection with sensitization to the hapten diphenylcyclopropenone (DPC). The source of these receptors is a woman aged 40 to 50 with alopecia areata. Some clones in this sample may be carry-over from other donors' samples.

This clonotype was detected ten times or more. The chain has TRBV20-1 and TRBJ2-4, with a tentative D call TRBD2 (6 bases). The CDR3 has 14 amino acids. Between the trimmed V and J ends, which lost 3 bases and 4 bases, there was a span of 13 bases. Germline loops: CDR1 DFQATT, CDR2 SNEGSKA (reference sequence). The CDR3: CSAREGSLKNIQYF. The CDR3 DNA reads as TGCAGTGCTAGGGAGGGCTCTTTGAAAAACATTCAGTACTTC.

The chain combines TRBV11-2 with TRBJ2-1, with TRBD2 identical over 14 bases. CDR1 is SGHAT, CDR2 FQNNGV, per germline. Trimming at V came to 5 bases and at J to 5 bases, leaving 5 bases not matched to a gene. The CDR3 runs 16 residues. The CDR3 sequence: CASSPRLAGGDNEQFF. The CDR3 coding sequence is TGTGCCAGCAGCCCGAGACTAGCGGGGGGGGACAATGAGCAGTTCTTC. Combining the CDR3 with reference TRBV11-2 and TRBJ2-1 gives the whole variable domain EAGVAQSPRYKIIEKRQSVAFWCNPISGHATLYWYQQILGQGPKLLIQFQNNGVVDDSQLPKDRFSAERLKGVDSTLKIQPAKLEDSAVYLCASSPRLAGGDNEQFFGPGTRLTVL.

The J gene is TRBJ2-7, the V gene TRBV12-3 or TRBV12-4; tentatively, D is TRBD2 (6 bases). The V and J ends lost 2 bases and 2 bases respectively, with 7 bases between them. This CDR3 spans 13 amino acids. For the CDR3, the DNA is TGTGCCAGCAGTTTAAGGGAGGCCTACGAGCAGTACTTC. Amino acid sequence: CASSLREAYEQYF.

This clonotype was seen only a few times. An end of the junction differs from the germline gene, which may be a read error. The rearrangement links TRBV7-7 to TRBJ2-3; the D call may be TRBD1 or TRBD2 (6 bases each). Germline-derived CDR1 and CDR2 are SSHAT and FNYEAQ (reference sequence). The CDR3 totals 14 residues. The CDR3 bases are TGTGCTAGCAGCTTAGGGGGGTGGTCAGATACGCAGTATTTT. Translated, it gives CASSLGGWSDTQYF.

CDR3: CSVAVEVNQPQHF. The CDR3 DNA is TGCAGCGTTGCAGTAGAGGTCAATCAGCCCCAGCATTTT. The J gene is TRBJ1-5, the V gene TRBV29-1, with unresolved D. The CDR3 is 13 amino acids. V was trimmed by 4 bases and J by 3 bases, leaving 10 bases between them. The germline V gene encodes CDR1 SQVTM and CDR2 ANQGSEA.

The sample holds many counts of this clonotype. The CDR3 loop reads CATHRAAGANVLTF. Written as DNA, the CDR3 is TGTGCCACGCACAGGGCCGCTGGGGCCAACGTCCTGACTTTC. V usage is TRBV6-2 or TRBV6-3 and J usage is TRBJ2-6, with D perhaps matching TRBD1 (6 bases). Trimming took off 10 bases at V and 2 bases at J, with 12 bases between the two ends. CDR3 size: 14 residues. In germline, CDR1 is MNHEY, CDR2 SVGEGT.

A few counts support this clonotype. The rearrangement uses TRBV5-1 and TRBJ2-3; 11 bases fit TRBD2. This CDR3 is built from 16 residues. The germline CDR1 and CDR2 sequences are SGHRS and YFSETQ. The V segment lost 4 bases and the J segment 0 bases; nucleotides outside the gene matches: 4. The CDR3: CASSPRTSGSTDTQYF. In nucleotides, the CDR3 is TGCGCCAGCAGCCCACGGACTAGCGGGAGCACAGATACGCAGTATTTT.

Only a few counts were recorded for this clonotype. The V call is TRBV28, the J call TRBJ2-7, with 10 bases matching TRBD1. The length of the CDR3 is 16 residues. After removal of 5 bases from V and 0 bases from J, the junction contained 7 bases not matched to a gene. Germline V lookup: CDR1 MDHEN, CDR2 SYDVKM. The chain's CDR3 is CASSPSGTGASYEQYF. The CDR3 DNA reads as TGTGCCAGCAGTCCCTCCGGGACAGGGGCCTCCTACGAGCAGTACTTC. The full variable domain, completed using reference TRBV28 and TRBJ2-7, is DVKVTQSSRYLVKRTGEKVFLECVQDMDHENMFWYRQDPGLGLRLIYFSYDVKMKEKGDIPEGYSVSREKKERFSLILESASTNQTSMYLCASSPSGTGASYEQYFGPGTRLTVT.

The table lists this clonotype with a few counts. The chain employs TRBV3-1 and TRBJ2-1; maybe TRBD2 (6 bases). The germline CDR1 and CDR2 sequences are LGHDT and YNNKEL (reference sequence). The CDR3 is 15 amino acids. Trimming removed 6 bases from V and 5 bases from J, with 17 bases in between. In DNA form, the CDR3 reads TGTGCCAGCAGAAGGGCCGGGACTGTTCACAATGAGCAGTTCTTC. Protein sequence: CASRRAGTVHNEQFF.

This clonotype was seen at least ten times. CDR3 nucleotide sequence: TGTGCCAGCAGCTCATCGGAGCGTCAGCCCCAGCATTTT. Its protein is CASSSSERQPQHF. This chain joins TRBV7-6 and TRBJ1-5, with D uncertain. The germline V and J ends were trimmed by 4 bases and 6 bases, with 10 bases remaining between them. The CDR3 contains 13 residues. From germline, CDR1 is SGHVS and CDR2 FNYEAQ. The variable domain in full, completed from reference TRBV7-6 and TRBJ1-5, reads GAGVSQSPRYKVTKRGQDVALRCDPISGHVSLYWYRQALGQGPEFLTYFNYEAQQDKSGLPNDRFSAERPEGSISTLTIQRTEQRDSAMYRCASSSSERQPQHFGDGTRLSIL.

This clonotype was counted many times. The chain has TRBV5-6 and TRBJ1-2, with D unclear. This CDR3 has 13 amino acids. The germline V and J ends were trimmed by 4 bases and 5 bases, with 12 bases remaining between them. Germline lookup yields CDR1 SGHDT and CDR2 YYEEEE. The CDR3 DNA is TGTGCCAGCAGCCCCCGCAGCCAGTATGGCTACACCTTC. Translation: CASSPRSQYGYTF.

This clonotype was found many times. The chain employs TRBV28 and TRBJ1-1, with TRBD1 as a possible D gene (5 bases). The V gene lost 6 bases and the J gene lost 10 bases, with 18 bases spanning the gap. In germline, CDR1 is MDHEN, CDR2 SYDVKM. There are 13 residues in the CDR3. The DNA of the CDR3 is TGTGCCAGCAGCTACGCTTCGACAGTAGGAGCTTTCTTT. Protein product: CASSYASTVGAFF.

As for this clonotype: One end of the junction fails to match germline, which may point to a read error. The rearrangement uses TRBV19 and TRBJ2-5; 7 bases are shared with TRBD1. CDR1 is LNHDA and CDR2 is SQIVND in the germline V gene (reference sequence). This CDR3 has 13 residues. Here the CDR3 DNA reads TGTGCCAGTAGCGGCCGGGACAGACACGACGGCTCCTTC. Protein: CASSGRDRHDGSF.

V and J are TRBV9 and TRBJ2-5; D may be TRBD1 or TRBD2 (5 bases each). V was shortened by 2 bases and J by 5 bases, with 16 bases between the two germline ends. CDR1 is SGDLS, CDR2 YYNGEE, per germline. The CDR3 loop spans 15 amino acids. The CDR3: CASSVGTEKWETQYF. The CDR3 bases are TGTGCCAGCAGCGTCGGGACGGAAAAGTGGGAGACCCAGTACTTC.

The table lists this clonotype with a few counts. V usage is TRBV6-2 or TRBV6-3 and J usage is TRBJ2-1; D gene uncertain. The CDR3 spans 15 residues. The V end lost 4 bases, the J end lost 5 bases, and 15 bases lay between the germline ends. Per the germline V gene, CDR1 is MNHEY and CDR2 is SVGEGT. The CDR3 DNA is TGTGCCAGCAGTTTCGGAGAACTGGGGAACAATGAGCAGTTCTTC. Amino acid sequence: CASSFGELGNNEQFF.

A remark on this clonotype: One end of the junction does not line up with germline, which may come from a read error. The chain uses TRBV14 and TRBJ1-4; D is uncertain. CDR1 is SGHDN, CDR2 FVKESK, per germline. This CDR3 is 15 amino acids long. CDR3 region: CAGSPWGSTNEKLFF. Here the CDR3 DNA reads TGTGCCGGCAGCCCCTGGGGATCAACTAATGAAAAACTGTTTTTT.

The chain couples TRBV18 to TRBJ1-2; maybe TRBD1 (5 bases). This CDR3 has 15 amino acids. CDR1 KGHSH and CDR2 LQKENI come from the germline V gene. V gave up 3 bases and J gave up 0 bases, with 11 bases separating them. CDR3 sequence (DNA): TGTGCCAGCTCACCCGAAGGGGCGGCTAACTATGGCTACACCTTC. Encoded protein: CASSPEGAANYGYTF.

This chain links TRBV28 with TRBJ2-2; D might be TRBD1 (5 bases). The CDR3 loop spans 15 amino acids. Trimming shortened V by 5 bases and J by 2 bases, and 12 bases separated the two germline ends. CDR1 is MDHEN, CDR2 SYDVKM, per germline. The CDR3 region is CASSPSTVNTGELFF. CDR3 nucleotide sequence: TGTGCCAGCAGTCCTTCGACAGTTAACACCGGGGAGCTGTTTTTT.

This clonotype was seen ten or more times. The gene calls are TRBV28 and TRBJ2-3; perhaps TRBD2 as D (6 bases). Looked up from germline, CDR1 is MDHEN and CDR2 is SYDVKM. V lost 0 bases, J lost 1 base, and 8 bases lay in between. This CDR3 region has 15 residues. CDR3 DNA sequence: TGTGCCAGCAGTTTATGGTCTAGCGGCACAGATACGCAGTATTTT. This gives the protein CASSLWSSGTDTQYF.